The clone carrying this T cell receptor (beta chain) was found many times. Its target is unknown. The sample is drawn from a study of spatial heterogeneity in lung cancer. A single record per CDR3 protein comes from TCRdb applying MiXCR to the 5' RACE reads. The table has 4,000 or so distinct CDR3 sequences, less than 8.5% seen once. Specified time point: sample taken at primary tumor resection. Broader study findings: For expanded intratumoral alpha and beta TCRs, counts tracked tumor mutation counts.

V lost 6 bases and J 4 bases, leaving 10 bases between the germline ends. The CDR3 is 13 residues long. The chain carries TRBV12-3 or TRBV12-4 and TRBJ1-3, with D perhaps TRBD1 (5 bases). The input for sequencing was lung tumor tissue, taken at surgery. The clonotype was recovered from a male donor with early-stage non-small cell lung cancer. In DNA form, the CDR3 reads TGTGCCAGCAGCAGGGCGGCGGGAAACACCATATATTTT. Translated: CASSRAAGNTIYF.